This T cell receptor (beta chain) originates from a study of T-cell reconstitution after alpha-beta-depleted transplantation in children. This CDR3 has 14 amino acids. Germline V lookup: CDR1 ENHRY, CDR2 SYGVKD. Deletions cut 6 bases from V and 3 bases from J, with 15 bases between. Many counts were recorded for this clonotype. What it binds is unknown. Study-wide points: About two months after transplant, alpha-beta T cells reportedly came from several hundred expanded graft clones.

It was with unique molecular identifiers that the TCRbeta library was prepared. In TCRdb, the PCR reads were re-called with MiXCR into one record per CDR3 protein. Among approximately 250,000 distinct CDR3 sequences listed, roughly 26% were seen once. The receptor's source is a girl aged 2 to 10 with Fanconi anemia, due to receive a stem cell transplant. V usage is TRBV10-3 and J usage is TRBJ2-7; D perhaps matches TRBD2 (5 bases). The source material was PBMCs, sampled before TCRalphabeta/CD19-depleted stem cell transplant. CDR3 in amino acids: CAISAATGNYEQYF. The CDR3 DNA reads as TGTGCCATCAGCGCCGCAACGGGGAACTACGAGCAGTACTTC.